This TCR beta chain is from a study of cytomegalovirus exposure and HLA in healthy donors. Study background: The approximately 670 first-cohort repertoires and the 130 or so validation repertoires shared the same platform, a later analysis reported. Study outcomes and limitations: Listed as cytomegalovirus-associated were 164 TCR beta chains. Subsequent analysis showed first-cohort TCR clusters tending to co-occur in 120 validation repertoires.

A note on this clone: Its antigen is unidentified.

V shed 5 bases and J shed 2 bases, with 6 bases lying between them. Germline lookup yields CDR1 SSHAT and CDR2 FNYEAQ (reference sequence). This CDR3 comprises 13 residues. The method was immunoSEQ multiplex PCR; TCRdb's version includes in-frame clones alone and lacks a portion of them. The sample includes some 130,000 clones, roughly 86% of them seen just once. The specimen sequenced was PBMCs. J is TRBJ2-2 and V is TRBV7-7, with D hard to call. The receptor comes from a young man in good health and CMV-seronegative. The CDR3 DNA sequence: TGTGCCAGCAGCGGGCAAAACACCGGGGAGCTGTTTTTT. As protein: CASSGQNTGELFF.